This TCR beta chain was captured by sequencing in a study of cytomegalovirus exposure and HLA in healthy donors. Study findings and constraints: CMV antigen specificity was confirmed in vitro for three CMV-associated chains.

Use of 60 Vbeta and 13 Jbeta primers characterized the PCR. Sequenced by immunoSEQ multiplex PCR; TCRdb stores in-frame clones only, minus some. The table records nearly 300,000 clones, more than 80% of them present only once. A note on this clone: Antigen: not known.

Germline values: CDR1 SGHRS, CDR2 YFSETQ. V trimming: 0 bases; J trimming: 8 bases; junction bases outside the gene matches: 6. The CDR3 covers 15 residues. This rearrangement joins TRBV5-1 to TRBJ2-1; the match to TRBD2 covers 9 bases. Sequencing was performed on PBMCs. This sequence originates from a man between 40 and 49 years old in good health and CMV-seropositive. Written as DNA, the CDR3 is TGCGCCAGCAGCTTGGCCGGGACTAGCCCCTATGAGCAGTTCTTC. Protein sequence: CASSLAGTSPYEQFF.